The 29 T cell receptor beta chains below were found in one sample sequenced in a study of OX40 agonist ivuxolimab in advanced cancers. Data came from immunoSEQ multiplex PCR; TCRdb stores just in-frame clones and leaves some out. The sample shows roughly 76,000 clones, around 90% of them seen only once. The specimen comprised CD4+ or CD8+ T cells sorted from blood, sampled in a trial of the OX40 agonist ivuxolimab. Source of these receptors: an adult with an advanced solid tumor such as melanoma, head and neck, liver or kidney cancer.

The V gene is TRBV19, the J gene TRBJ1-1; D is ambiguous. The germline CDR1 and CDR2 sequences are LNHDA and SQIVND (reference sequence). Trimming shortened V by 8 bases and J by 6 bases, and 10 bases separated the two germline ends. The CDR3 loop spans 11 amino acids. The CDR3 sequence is CASRIESEAFF. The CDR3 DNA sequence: TGTGCCAGTCGCATTGAGTCTGAAGCTTTCTTT. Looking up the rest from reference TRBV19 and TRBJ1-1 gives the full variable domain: DGGITQSPKYLFRKEGQNVTLSCEQNLNHDAMYWYRQDPGQGLRLIYYSQIVNDFQKGDIAEGYSVSREKKESFPLTVTSAQKNPTAFYLCASRIESEAFFGQGTRLTVV.

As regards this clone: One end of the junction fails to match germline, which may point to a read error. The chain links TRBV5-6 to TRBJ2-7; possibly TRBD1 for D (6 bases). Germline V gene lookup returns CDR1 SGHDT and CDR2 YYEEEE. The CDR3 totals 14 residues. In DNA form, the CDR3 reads TGTGCCGGCAGCAGGGGACGGCTATCCTACGAGCAGTACTTC. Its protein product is CAGSRGRLSYEQYF.

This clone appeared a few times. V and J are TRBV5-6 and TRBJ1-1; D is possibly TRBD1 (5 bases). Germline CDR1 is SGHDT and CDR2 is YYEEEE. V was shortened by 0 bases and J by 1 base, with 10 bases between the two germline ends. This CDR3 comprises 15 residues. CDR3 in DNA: TGTGCCAGCAGCTTGGATAGGGGAAAGAACACTGAAGCTTTCTTT. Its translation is CASSLDRGKNTEAFF.

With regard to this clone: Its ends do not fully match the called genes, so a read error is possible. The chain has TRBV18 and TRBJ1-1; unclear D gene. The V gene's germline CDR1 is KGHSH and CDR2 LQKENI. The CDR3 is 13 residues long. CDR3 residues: CASSPPLQKASRF. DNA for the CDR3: TGTGCCAGCTCACCACCGTTACAGAAAGCATCTCGTTTC.

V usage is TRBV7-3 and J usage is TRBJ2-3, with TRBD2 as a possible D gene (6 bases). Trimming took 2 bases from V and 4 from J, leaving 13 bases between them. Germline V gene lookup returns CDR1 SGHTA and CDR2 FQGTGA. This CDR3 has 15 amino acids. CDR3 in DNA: TGTGCCAGCAGCTTAGGGGGGAAAAGCGCAGATACGCAGTATTTT. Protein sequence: CASSLGGKSADTQYF.

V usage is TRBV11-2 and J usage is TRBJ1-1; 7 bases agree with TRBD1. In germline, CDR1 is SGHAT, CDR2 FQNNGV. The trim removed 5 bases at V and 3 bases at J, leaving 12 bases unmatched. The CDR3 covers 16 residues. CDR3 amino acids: CASSLAQGRRDTEAFF. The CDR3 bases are TGTGCCAGCAGCCTAGCACAGGGGAGGAGGGACACTGAAGCTTTCTTT.

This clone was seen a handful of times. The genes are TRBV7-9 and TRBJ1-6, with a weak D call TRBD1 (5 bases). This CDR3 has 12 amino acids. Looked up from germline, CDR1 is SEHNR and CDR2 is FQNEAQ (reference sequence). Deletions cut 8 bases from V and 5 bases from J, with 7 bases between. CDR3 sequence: CASGGNNSPLHF. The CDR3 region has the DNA TGTGCCAGCGGGGGGAATAATTCACCCCTCCACTTT.

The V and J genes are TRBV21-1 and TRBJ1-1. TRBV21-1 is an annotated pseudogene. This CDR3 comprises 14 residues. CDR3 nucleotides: TGTGCCAGCAGCAAGAGGAGGGAGGGCACTGAAGCTTTCTTT. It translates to CASSKRREGTEAFF.

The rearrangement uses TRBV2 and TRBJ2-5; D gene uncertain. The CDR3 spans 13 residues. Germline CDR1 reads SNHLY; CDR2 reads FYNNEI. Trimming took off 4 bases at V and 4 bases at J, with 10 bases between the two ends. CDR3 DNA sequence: TGTGCCAGCAGTGTCTCTGGGGTAGAGACCCAGTACTTC. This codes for CASSVSGVETQYF.

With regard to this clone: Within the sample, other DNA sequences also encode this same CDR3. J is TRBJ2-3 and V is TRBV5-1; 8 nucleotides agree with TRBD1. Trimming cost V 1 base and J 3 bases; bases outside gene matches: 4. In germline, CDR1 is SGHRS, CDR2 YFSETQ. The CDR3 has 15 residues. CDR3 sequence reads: CASSLSGQGTDTQYF. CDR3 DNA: TGCGCCAGCAGCTTGAGTGGACAGGGAACAGATACGCAGTATTTT.

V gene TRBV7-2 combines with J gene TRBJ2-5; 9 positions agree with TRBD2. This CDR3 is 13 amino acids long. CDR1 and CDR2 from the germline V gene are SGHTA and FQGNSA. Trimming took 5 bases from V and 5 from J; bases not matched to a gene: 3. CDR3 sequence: CASSLSGGETQYF. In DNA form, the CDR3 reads TGTGCCAGCAGCCTTAGCGGGGGTGAGACCCAGTACTTC. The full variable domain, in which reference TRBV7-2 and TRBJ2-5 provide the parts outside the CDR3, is GAGVSQSPSNKVTEKGKDVELRCDPISGHTALYWYRQSLGQGLEFLIYFQGNSAPDKSGLPSDRFSAERTGGSVSTLTIQRTQQEDSAVYLCASSLSGGETQYFGPGTRLLVL.

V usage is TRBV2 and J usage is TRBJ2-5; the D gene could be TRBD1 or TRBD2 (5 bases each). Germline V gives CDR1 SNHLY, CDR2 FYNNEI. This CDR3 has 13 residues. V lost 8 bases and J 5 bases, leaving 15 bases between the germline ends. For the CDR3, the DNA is TGTGCCAGCGGGGGTCGGGGTCGGGAGACCCAGTACTTC. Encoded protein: CASGGRGRETQYF.

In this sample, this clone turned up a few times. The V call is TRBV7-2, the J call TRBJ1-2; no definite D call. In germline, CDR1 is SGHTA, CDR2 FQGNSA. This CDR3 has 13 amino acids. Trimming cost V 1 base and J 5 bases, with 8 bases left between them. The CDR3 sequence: CASSLGYPYGYTF. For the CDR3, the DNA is TGTGCCAGCAGCTTAGGGTACCCATATGGCTACACCTTC.

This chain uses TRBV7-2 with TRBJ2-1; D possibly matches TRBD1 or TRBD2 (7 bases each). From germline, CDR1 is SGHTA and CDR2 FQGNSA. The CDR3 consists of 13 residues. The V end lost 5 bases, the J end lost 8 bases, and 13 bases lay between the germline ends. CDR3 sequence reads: CASSIQGRDEQFF. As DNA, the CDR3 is TGTGCCAGCAGCATACAGGGGAGGGATGAGCAGTTCTTC. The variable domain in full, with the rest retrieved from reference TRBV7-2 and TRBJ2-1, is GAGVSQSPSNKVTEKGKDVELRCDPISGHTALYWYRQSLGQGLEFLIYFQGNSAPDKSGLPSDRFSAERTGGSVSTLTIQRTQQEDSAVYLCASSIQGRDEQFFGPGTRLTVL.

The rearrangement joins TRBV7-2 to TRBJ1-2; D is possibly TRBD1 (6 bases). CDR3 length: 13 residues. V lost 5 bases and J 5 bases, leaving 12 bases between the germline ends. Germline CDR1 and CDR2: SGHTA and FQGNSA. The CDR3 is CASSQGQLYGYTF. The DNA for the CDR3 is TGTGCCAGCAGCCAAGGACAGTTATATGGCTACACCTTC.

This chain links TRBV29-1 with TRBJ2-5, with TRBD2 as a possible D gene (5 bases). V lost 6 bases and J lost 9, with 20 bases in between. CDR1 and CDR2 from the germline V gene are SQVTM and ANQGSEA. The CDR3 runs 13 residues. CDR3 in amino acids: CSVSSGSKMAQYF. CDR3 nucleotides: TGCAGCGTGTCTTCGGGGAGTAAGATGGCCCAGTACTTC.

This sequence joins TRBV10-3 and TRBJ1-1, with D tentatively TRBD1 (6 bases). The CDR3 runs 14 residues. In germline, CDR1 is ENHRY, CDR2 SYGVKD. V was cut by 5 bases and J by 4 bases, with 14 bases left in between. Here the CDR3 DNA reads TGTGCCATCAGTTTAGACAGGATGAGCACTGAAGCTTTCTTT. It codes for CAISLDRMSTEAFF.

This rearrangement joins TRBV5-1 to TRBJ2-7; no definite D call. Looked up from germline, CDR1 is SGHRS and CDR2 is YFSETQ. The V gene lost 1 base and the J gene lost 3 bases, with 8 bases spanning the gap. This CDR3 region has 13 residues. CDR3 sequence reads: CASSLLFYYEQYV. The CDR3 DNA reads TGCGCCAGCAGCTTGCTTTTCTACTACGAGCAGTACGTC.

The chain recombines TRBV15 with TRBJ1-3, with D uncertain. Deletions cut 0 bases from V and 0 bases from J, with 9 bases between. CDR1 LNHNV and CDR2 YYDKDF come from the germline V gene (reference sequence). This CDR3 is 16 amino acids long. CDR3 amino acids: CATSRDYQNSGNTIYF. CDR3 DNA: TGTGCCACCAGCAGAGATTACCAGAACTCTGGAAACACCATATATTTT. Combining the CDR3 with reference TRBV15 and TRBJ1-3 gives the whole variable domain DAMVIQNPRYQVTQFGKPVTLSCSQTLNHNVMYWYQQKSSQAPKLLFHYYDKDFNNEADTPDNFQSRRPNTSFCFLDIRSPGLGDTAMYLCATSRDYQNSGNTIYFGEGSWLTVV.

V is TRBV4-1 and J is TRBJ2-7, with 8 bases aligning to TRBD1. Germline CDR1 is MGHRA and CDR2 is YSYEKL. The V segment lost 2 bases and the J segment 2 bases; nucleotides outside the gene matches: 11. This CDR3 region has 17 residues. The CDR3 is CASSQSPATGATYEQYF. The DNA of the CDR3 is TGCGCCAGCAGCCAATCCCCTGCGACAGGGGCCACCTACGAGCAGTACTTC.

This chain's CDR3 is CASSPNRDRGHEQYF. CDR3 DNA sequence: TGTGCCAGCTCTCCAAACCGGGACAGGGGCCACGAGCAGTACTTC. The rearrangement joins TRBV18 to TRBJ2-5; 10 positions agree with TRBD1. Gene TRBJ2-7 matches the end of the DNA better, so the J call may be wrong. This CDR3 contains 15 residues. Germline loops: CDR1 KGHSH, CDR2 LQKENI.

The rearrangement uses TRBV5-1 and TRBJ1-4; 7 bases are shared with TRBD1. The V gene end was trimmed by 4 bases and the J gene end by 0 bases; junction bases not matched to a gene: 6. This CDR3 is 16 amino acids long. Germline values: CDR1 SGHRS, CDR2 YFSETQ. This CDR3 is CASSLTGTATNEKLFF. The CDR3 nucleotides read TGCGCCAGCAGCCTCACAGGGACAGCAACTAATGAAAAACTGTTTTTT.

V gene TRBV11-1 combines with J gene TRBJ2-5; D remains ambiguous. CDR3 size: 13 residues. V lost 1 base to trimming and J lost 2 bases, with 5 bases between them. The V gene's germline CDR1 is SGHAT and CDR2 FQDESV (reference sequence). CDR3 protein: CASSLGQQETQYF. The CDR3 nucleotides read TGTGCCAGCAGCTTAGGGCAGCAAGAGACCCAGTACTTC. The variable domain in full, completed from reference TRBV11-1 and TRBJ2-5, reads EAEVAQSPRYKITEKSQAVAFWCDPISGHATLYWYRQILGQGPELLVQFQDESVVDDSQLPKDRFSAERLKGVDSTLKIQPAELGDSAMYLCASSLGQQETQYFGPGTRLLVL.

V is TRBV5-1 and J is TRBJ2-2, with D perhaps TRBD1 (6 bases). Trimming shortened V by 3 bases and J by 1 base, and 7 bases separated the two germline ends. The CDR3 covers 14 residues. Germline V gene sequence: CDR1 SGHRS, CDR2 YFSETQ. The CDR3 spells CASSSGQNTGELFF. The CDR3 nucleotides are TGCGCCAGCAGCTCGGGACAGAACACCGGGGAGCTGTTTTTT.

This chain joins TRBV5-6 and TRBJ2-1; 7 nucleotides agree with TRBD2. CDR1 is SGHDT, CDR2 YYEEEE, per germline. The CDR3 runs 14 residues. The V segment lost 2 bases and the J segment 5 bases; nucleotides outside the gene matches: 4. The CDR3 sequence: CASSFGGVDNEQFF. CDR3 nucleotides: TGTGCCAGCAGCTTTGGGGGGGTGGACAATGAGCAGTTCTTC. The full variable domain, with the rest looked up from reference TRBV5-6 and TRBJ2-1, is DAGVTQSPTHLIKTRGQQVTLRCSPKSGHDTVSWYQQALGQGPQFIFQYYEEEERQRGNFPDRFSGHQFPNYSSELNVNALLLGDSALYLCASSFGGVDNEQFFGPGTRLTVL.

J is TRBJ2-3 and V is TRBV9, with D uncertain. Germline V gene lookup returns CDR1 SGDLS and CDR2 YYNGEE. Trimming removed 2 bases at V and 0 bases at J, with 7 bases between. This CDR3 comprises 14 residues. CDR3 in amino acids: CASSVTASTDTQYF. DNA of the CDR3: TGTGCCAGCAGCGTGACCGCTAGCACAGATACGCAGTATTTT.

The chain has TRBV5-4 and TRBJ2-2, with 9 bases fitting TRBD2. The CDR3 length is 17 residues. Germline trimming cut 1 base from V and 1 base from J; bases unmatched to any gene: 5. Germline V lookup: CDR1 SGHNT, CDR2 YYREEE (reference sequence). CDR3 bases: TGTGCCAGCAGCTTGCGGCGGGGGGGCGTGAACACCGGGGAGCTGTTTTTT. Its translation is CASSLRRGGVNTGELFF. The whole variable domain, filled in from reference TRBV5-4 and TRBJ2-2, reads ETGVTQSPTHLIKTRGQQVTLRCSSQSGHNTVSWYQQALGQGPQFIFQYYREEENGRGNFPPRFSGLQFPNYSSELNVNALELDDSALYLCASSLRRGGVNTGELFFGEGSRLTVL.

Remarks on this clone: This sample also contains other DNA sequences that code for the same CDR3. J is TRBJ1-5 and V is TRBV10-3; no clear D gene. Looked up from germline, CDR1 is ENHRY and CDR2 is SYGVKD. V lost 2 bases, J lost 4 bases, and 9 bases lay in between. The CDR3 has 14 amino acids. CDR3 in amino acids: CAISEGAINQPQHF. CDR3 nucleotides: TGTGCCATCAGTGAGGGAGCCATAAATCAGCCCCAGCATTTT.

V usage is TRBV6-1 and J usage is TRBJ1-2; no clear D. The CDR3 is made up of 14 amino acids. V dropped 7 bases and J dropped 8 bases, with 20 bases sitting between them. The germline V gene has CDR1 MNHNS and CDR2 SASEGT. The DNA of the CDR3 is TGTGCCAGCACTGAGCCGGGTTGGGCTAGGGGCTACACCTTC. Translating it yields CASTEPGWARGYTF.